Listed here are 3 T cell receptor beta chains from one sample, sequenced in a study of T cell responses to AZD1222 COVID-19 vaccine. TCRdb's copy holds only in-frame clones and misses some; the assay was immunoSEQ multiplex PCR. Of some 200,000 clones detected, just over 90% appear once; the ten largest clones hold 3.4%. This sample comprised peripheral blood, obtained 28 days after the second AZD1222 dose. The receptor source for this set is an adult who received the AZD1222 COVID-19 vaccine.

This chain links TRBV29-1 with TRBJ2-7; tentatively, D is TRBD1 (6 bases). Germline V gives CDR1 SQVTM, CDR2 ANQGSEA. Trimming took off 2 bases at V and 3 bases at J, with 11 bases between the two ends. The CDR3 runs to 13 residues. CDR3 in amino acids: CSVETDRIYEQYF. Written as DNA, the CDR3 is TGCAGCGTTGAAACAGACAGGATCTACGAGCAGTACTTC.

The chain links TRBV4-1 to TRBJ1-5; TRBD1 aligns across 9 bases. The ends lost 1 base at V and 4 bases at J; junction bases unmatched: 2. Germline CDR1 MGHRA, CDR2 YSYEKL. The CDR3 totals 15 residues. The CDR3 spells CASSQAGTGNQPQHF. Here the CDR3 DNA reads TGCGCCAGCAGCCAAGCTGGGACAGGGAATCAGCCCCAGCATTTT.

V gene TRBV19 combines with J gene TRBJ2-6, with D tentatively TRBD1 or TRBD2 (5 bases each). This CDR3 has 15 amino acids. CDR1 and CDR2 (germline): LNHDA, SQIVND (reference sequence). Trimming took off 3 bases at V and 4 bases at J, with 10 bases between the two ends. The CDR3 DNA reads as TGTGCCAGTAGTATTGGGGGAGCCGGGGCCAACGTCCTGACTTTC. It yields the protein CASSIGGAGANVLTF.